The rows below give T cell receptor beta chains drawn from one sample of a study of human T cells and chemical hapten exposure. MiXCR, applied by TCRdb to the reads, yields one record per CDR3 protein. Among fewer than 150,000 distinct CDR3 sequences listed, over 7% were seen once. Material: whole blood. The receptors come from a human donor in good health. Some clones in this sample may be carry-over from other donors' samples. CDR3s include the opening cysteine and the closing phenylalanine or tryptophan. A D gene is named only where the DNA matches it firmly. Rows may omit the clone size; those that give it use once, few, many or a size class.

TRBJ1-5,few,TRBV18,TRBD1,TGTGCCAGCTCATCGACGGGGTGGCCAGGGGGCTTCAAAAGCAATCAGCCCCAGCATTTT,CASSSTGWPGGFKSNQPQHF
TRBJ2-1,many,TRBV7-2,TRBD2,TGTGCCAGCAGCTTAGTATTGGCGGGAGGGACCTCCTACAATGAGCAGTTCTTC,CASSLVLAGGTSYNEQFF
TRBJ2-3,few,TRBV5-4,TRBD2,TGTGCCAGCAGCTTGGAGGGACTAGCGCGTAGCACAGATACGCAGTATTTT,CASSLEGLARSTDTQYF
TRBJ2-1,-,TRBV11-2,-,TGTGCCAGCAGCTTTAGCGGTTCTTACAATGAGCAGTTCTTC,CASSFSGSYNEQFF
TRBJ1-3,few,TRBV12-3/TRBV12-4,-,TGTGCCAGCAGTTTAGGGACAGCCCTCGGAAACACCATATATTTT,CASSLGTALGNTIYF
TRBJ2-6,many,TRBV5-1,TRBD1,TGCGCCAGCAGCTCGACAGGGTACTCTGGGGCCAACGTCCTGACTTTC,CASSSTGYSGANVLTF
TRBJ2-2,-,TRBV5-6,-,TGTGCCAGCAGCTTGTACGCTCAGAACACCGGGGAGCTGTTTTTT,CASSLYAQNTGELFF
TRBJ1-1,many,TRBV11-2,-,TGTGCCAGCAGCTTTGCAGGGGCTATGAACACTGAAGCTTTCTTT,CASSFAGAMNTEAFF
TRBJ2-5,once,TRBV5-1,-,TGCGCCAGCAGCTTGGTTCTAGCGAACACCAAAGAGACCCAGTACTTC,CASSLVLANTKETQYF
TRBJ1-1,many,TRBV4-2,-,TGTGCCAGCAGCCAAGTGCTAAGTGCGGGACACAATGAAGCTTTCTTT,CASSQVLSAGHNEAFF
TRBJ1-6,many,TRBV7-9,TRBD1,TGTGCCAGCAGACGATCCGGGACAGGGGATTCACCCCTCCACTTT,CASRRSGTGDSPLHF
TRBJ1-5,many,TRBV6-1,-,TGTGCCAGCAGTGAAGTGCTCAGCAATCAGCCCCAGCATTTT,CASSEVLSNQPQHF
TRBJ1-6,many,TRBV6-5,-,TGTGCCAGCAGTTACTCGCCGGCCAATTCACCCCTCCACTTT,CASSYSPANSPLHF
TRBJ1-1,-,TRBV6-2/TRBV6-3,-,TGTGCCAGCAGGGCCATAGGGGGCACTGAAGCTTTCTTT,CASRAIGGTEAFF
TRBJ1-1,-,TRBV6-6,TRBD1,TGTGCCAGCAGTTACCGAATCCAGGGGGCGAGCACTGAAGCTTTCTTT,CASSYRIQGASTEAFF
TRBJ1-1,-,TRBV10-3,-,TGTGCCATCAGTGAAGGAGGGAAGGACACTGAAGCTTTCTTT,CAISEGGKDTEAFF
TRBJ2-7,-,TRBV19,TRBD2,TGTGCCAGTAGTCTCGGACTAGCGGGAGTGATCGGCGAGCAGTACTTC,CASSLGLAGVIGEQYF
TRBJ2-7,many,TRBV6-2/TRBV6-3,-,TGTGCCAGCAGTTACGGCAGGGGAGGCGAGCAGTACTTC,CASSYGRGGEQYF
TRBJ2-7,many,TRBV11-2,TRBD2,TGTGCCAGCAGCCCGCGCCCTGGGGGACTAGCGGGAGGGAGCGAGCAGTACTTC,CASSPRPGGLAGGSEQYF
TRBJ2-5,-,TRBV10-3,TRBD1,TGTGCCATCAGAACCGACCGGGACAGAAAAGAGACCCAGTACTTC,CAIRTDRDRKETQYF
TRBJ1-1,-,TRBV18,-,TGTGCCAGCTCACCATTGCCGGGTATGGAGAACACTGAAGCTTTCTTT,CASSPLPGMENTEAFF
TRBJ2-1,few,TRBV29-1,TRBD2,TGCAGCGTTGAAGGGACTAGCGGGATACCCTACAATGAGCAGTTCTTC,CSVEGTSGIPYNEQFF
TRBJ2-3,few,TRBV7-9,TRBD1,TGTGCCAGCAGCCCCGGGACAGCCGTGGATACGCAGTATTTT,CASSPGTAVDTQYF
TRBJ1-6,few,TRBV28,TRBD1,TGTGCCAGCAGTTTTATACAGGGGCTTAGAGATTCACCCCTCCACTTT,CASSFIQGLRDSPLHF
TRBJ2-7,many,TRBV3-1,-,TGTGCCAGCAGCCAAGGTGCCAGCTCCTACGAGCAGTACTTC,CASSQGASSYEQYF
TRBJ1-1,many,TRBV12-3/TRBV12-4,TRBD1,TGTGCCAGCAGGACAGGGACGAACACTGAAGCTTTCTTT,CASRTGTNTEAFF
TRBJ2-1,few,TRBV12-3/TRBV12-4,-,TGTGCCAGCAGTCAGGACCAGAACAATGAGCAGTTCTTC,CASSQDQNNEQFF
TRBJ1-5,many,TRBV6-2/TRBV6-3,-,TGTGCCAGCAGTTACGTGCCAGGGAGATTGTGGAACAATCAGCCCCAGCATTTT,CASSYVPGRLWNNQPQHF
TRBJ1-1,many,TRBV6-2/TRBV6-3,-,TGTGCCAGCAGTTACGGACCCAATGAAGCTTTCTTT,CASSYGPNEAFF
TRBJ2-7,-,TRBV5-1,-,TGCGCCAGCAGCTTGTGGGACGGAGGAGTCTACGAGCAGTACTTC,CASSLWDGGVYEQYF
TRBJ1-5,few,TRBV7-6,-,TGTGCCAGCATCATAGCCCCCGTCGACGGTAGCAATCAGCCCCAGCATTTT,CASIIAPVDGSNQPQHF
TRBJ1-2,few,TRBV18,-,TGTGCCAGCTCACCCCAGGGCGGAGGAACTAACTATGGCTACACCTTC,CASSPQGGGTNYGYTF
TRBJ1-2,few,TRBV14,-,TGTGCCAGCAGCCCCAAGGGAATGGGGATGGAGAGTAGCTATGGCTACACCTTC,CASSPKGMGMESSYGYTF
TRBJ1-1,few,TRBV20-1,-,TGCAGTGCGGGCCGGTGGTCTAGCACTGAAGCTTTCTTT,CSAGRWSSTEAFF
TRBJ1-5,many,TRBV12-3/TRBV12-4,TRBD1,TGTGCCAGCAGTAGGGGGCAGAGCAATCAGCCCCAGCATTTT,CASSRGQSNQPQHF
TRBJ1-1,-,TRBV29-1,-,TGCAGCGTTGCCGCCGGGGCTAGGAACACTGAAGCTTTCTTT,CSVAAGARNTEAFF
TRBJ2-7,-,TRBV29-1,TRBD1,TGCAGCGTTGCGACAGGGGACCACGAGCAGTACTTC,CSVATGDHEQYF
TRBJ1-5,many,TRBV6-5,TRBD1,TGTGCCAGCAGAGGACAGGGGATCAATCAGCCCCAGCATTTT,CASRGQGINQPQHF
TRBJ2-1,many,TRBV15,-,TGTGCCACCAGGGCTAGATCCTACAATGAGCAGTTCTTC,CATRARSYNEQFF
TRBJ2-3,few,TRBV4-3,-,TGCGCCAGCAGCCAAGATAAAGGACAGACGTTTTTCAGAGCAGATACGCAGTATTTT,CASSQDKGQTFFRADTQYF
TRBJ2-5,-,TRBV12-3/TRBV12-4,TRBD1,TGTGCCAGCAGTTTAGAGGGGACAGTAGAGACCCAGTACTTC,CASSLEGTVETQYF
TRBJ1-1,many,TRBV6-4,TRBD1,TGTGCCAGCAGGAGAACAGGGGTGGCTGAAGCTTTCTTT,CASRRTGVAEAFF
TRBJ2-5,few,TRBV9,TRBD2,TGTGCCAGCAGCGTCGCTAGCGGTTCCCAAGAGACCCAGTACTTC,CASSVASGSQETQYF
TRBJ2-3,-,TRBV12-3/TRBV12-4,TRBD2,TGTGCCAGCAGTTTCCGGCTAGCGGGGATCACAGATACGCAGTATTTT,CASSFRLAGITDTQYF
TRBJ2-7,-,TRBV6-2/TRBV6-3,TRBD1,TGTGCCCGTTCGGGACAGGGGACCTACGAGCAGTACTTC,CARSGQGTYEQYF
TRBJ2-1,few,TRBV5-1,TRBD1,TGCGCCAGCAGCTTTGGGCTTAGGACAGGCCCCTACAATGAGCAGTTCTTC,CASSFGLRTGPYNEQFF
TRBJ2-3,-,TRBV12-3/TRBV12-4,-,TGTGCCAGCAGGTCCGACAGCACAGATACGCAGTATTTT,CASRSDSTDTQYF